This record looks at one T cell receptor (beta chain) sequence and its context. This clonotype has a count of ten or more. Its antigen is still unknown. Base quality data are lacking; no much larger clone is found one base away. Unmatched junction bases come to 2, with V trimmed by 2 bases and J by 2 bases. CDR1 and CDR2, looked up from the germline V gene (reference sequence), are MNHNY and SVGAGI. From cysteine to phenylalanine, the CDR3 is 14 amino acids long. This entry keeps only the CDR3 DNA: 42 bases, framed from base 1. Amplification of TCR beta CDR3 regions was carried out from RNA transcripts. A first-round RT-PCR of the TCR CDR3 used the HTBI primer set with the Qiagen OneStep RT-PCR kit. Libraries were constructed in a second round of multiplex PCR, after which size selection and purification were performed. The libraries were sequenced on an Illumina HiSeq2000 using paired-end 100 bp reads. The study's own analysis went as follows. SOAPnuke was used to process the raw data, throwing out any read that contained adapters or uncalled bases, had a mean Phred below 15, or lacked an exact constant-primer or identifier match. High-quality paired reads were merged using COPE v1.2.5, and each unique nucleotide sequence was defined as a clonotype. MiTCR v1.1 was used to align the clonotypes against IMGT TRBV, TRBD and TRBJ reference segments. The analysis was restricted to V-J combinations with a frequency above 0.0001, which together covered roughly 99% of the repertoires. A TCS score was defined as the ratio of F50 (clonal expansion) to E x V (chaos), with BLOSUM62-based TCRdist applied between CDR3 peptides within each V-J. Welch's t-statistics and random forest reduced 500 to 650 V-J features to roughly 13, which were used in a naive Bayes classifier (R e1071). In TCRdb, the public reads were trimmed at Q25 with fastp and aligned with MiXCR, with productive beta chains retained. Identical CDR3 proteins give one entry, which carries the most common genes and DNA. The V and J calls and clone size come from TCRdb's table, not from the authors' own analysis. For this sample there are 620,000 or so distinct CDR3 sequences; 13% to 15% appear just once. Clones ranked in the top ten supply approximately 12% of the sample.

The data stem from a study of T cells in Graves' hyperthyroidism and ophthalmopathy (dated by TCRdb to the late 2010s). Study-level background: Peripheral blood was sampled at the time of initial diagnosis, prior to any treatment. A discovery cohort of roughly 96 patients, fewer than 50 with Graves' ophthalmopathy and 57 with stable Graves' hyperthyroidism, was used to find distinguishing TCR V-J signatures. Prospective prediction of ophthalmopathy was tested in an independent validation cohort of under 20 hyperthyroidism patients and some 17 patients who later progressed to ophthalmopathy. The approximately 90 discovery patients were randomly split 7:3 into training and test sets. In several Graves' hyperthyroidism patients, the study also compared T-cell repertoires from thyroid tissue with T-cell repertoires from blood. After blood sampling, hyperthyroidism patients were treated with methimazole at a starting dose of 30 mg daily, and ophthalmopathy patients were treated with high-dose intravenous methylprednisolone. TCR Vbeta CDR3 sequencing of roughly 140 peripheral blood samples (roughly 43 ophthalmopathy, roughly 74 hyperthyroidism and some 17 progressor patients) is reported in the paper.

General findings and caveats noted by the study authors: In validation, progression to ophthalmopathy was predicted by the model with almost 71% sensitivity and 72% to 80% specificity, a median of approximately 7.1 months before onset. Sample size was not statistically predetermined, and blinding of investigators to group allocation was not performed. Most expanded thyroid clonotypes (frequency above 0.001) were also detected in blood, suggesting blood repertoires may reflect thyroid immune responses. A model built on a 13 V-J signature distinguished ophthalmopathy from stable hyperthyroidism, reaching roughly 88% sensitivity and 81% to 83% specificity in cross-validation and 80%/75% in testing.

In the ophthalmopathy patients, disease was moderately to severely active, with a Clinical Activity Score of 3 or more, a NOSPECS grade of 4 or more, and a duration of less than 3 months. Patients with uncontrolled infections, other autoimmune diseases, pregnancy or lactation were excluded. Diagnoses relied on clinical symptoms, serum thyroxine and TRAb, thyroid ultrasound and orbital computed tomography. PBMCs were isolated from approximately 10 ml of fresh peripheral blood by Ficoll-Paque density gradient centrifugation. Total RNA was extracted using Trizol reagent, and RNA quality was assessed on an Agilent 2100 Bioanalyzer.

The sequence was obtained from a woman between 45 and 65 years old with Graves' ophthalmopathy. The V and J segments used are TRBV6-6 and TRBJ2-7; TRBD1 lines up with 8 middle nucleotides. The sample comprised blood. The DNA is TGTGCCAGCAGTTACGACAGGGGTACCTACGAGCAGTACTTC. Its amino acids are CASSYDRGTYEQYF.